The entry below gives a single T cell receptor beta chain sequence along with its context. V gave up 2 bases and J gave up 2 bases, with 7 bases separating them. CDR1 is KGHSH, CDR2 LQKENI, per germline. The CDR3 is made up of 15 amino acids. TCRdb's copy holds only in-frame clones and misses some; the assay was immunoSEQ multiplex PCR. Among roughly 410,000 clones listed, about 83% were seen once. This specimen belongs to a study of Ad26.COV2.S vaccination and SARS-CoV-2 variants. Treatment in this sample: 15 to 20 received Ad26.COV2.S at low or high dose, single or two shots; a few received placebo; per-sample allocation not given. The investigators took samples on day 63 after the first vaccine or placebo injection. Expressing Wuhan-strain SARS-CoV-2 spike, an Ad26 vector served as the vaccine.

V usage is TRBV18 and J usage is TRBJ1-6; D perhaps matches TRBD1 (5 bases). This specimen consisted of peripheral blood, obtained in a trial of Ad26.COV2.S vaccine versus placebo. The clonotype was recovered from a person aged 18-65 years who received the Ad26.COV2.S COVID-19 vaccine or a placebo. The CDR3 DNA follows: TGTGCCAGCTCACCAGGGGGGACCTATAATTCACCCCTCCACTTT. This sequence encodes CASSPGGTYNSPLHF.